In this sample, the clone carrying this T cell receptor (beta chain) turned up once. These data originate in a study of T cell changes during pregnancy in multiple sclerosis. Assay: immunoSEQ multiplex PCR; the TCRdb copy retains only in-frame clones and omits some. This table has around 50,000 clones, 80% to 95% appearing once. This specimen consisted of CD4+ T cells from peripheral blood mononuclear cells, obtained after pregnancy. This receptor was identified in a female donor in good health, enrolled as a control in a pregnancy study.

The CDR3 is CASSAGTGIVGVNTEAFF. The CDR3 bases are TGTGCCAGCAGCGCCGGGACAGGGATAGTGGGGGTGAACACTGAAGCTTTCTTT. The gene calls are TRBV11-2 and TRBJ1-1; 9 bases are shared with TRBD1. The CDR3 extends over 18 amino acids. V lost 5 bases, J lost 0 bases, and 13 bases stayed unmatched. The V gene's germline CDR1 is SGHAT and CDR2 FQNNGV.